This T cell receptor beta chain was captured by sequencing in a study of control samples from healthy donors and cancer patients. The CDR3 contains 16 residues. With 2 bases removed from V and 2 bases from J, the gap between germline ends came to 14 bases. Per the germline V gene, CDR1 is SGHDT and CDR2 is YYEEEE. Profiling relied on immunoSEQ multiplex PCR, and the TCRdb table lists in-frame clones only, not all of them. The sample holds over 100,000 clones, about nine tenths seen once. The TCR comes from a man in his forties or fifties in good health. The rearrangement uses TRBV5-6 and TRBJ2-1; a possible D gene is TRBD1 (6 bases). Sequencing was performed on blood. The CDR3 loop reads CASSLLRDTTYNEQFF. The CDR3 coding sequence is TGTGCCAGCAGCTTACTCCGGGACACGACCTACAATGAGCAGTTCTTC. The whole variable domain, remainder taken from reference TRBV5-6 and TRBJ2-1, is DAGVTQSPTHLIKTRGQQVTLRCSPKSGHDTVSWYQQALGQGPQFIFQYYEEEERQRGNFPDRFSGHQFPNYSSELNVNALLLGDSALYLCASSLLRDTTYNEQFFGPGTRLTVL.